These T cell receptor beta chains were read from a single sample in a study of blood T cells in healthy people across ages. A single record per CDR3 protein comes from TCRdb applying MiXCR to the 5' RACE reads. The sample shows hundreds of thousands of distinct CDR3 sequences, 60% to 80% of them seen only once. Sequencing was done on a sample of blood. The receptors were gathered from a man aged 25 to 45 in good health. The conserved cysteine and the conserved F or W are not part of the CDR3 here. The D gene is left open where the match is weak.

D gene	V gene	J gene	CDR3 protein
NA	TRBV20-1	TRBJ2-5	SARVGGETQY
TRBD2	TRBV4-3	TRBJ2-1	ASSQIAGGPYEQF
NA	TRBV28	TRBJ1-1	ASSLSPSGSTEAF
TRBD1	TRBV12-3/TRBV12-4	TRBJ2-3	ASSPWTGAGTDTQY
TRBD2	TRBV28	TRBJ2-1	ASSLLVSGVTYNEQF
NA	TRBV11-2	TRBJ2-7	ASSLDPLFGGDARGEQY
TRBD2	TRBV6-2/TRBV6-3	TRBJ2-7	ASILGLAGTSYEQY
TRBD1	TRBV2	TRBJ2-2	ASISDRGTNTGELF
TRBD1	TRBV7-2	TRBJ2-7	ASSRTGLGEQY
TRBD1	TRBV7-8	NA	ASSKKVVLAGQAPYEQY
NA	TRBV7-2	TRBJ2-1	ASLKTGYLYNEQF
NA	TRBV29-1	TRBJ1-2	SVEALRYYGYT
TRBD1	TRBV4-1	TRBJ2-1	ASRRTGNNEQF
TRBD2	TRBV7-2	TRBJ2-1	ASSLAGGIIYEQF
NA	TRBV3-1	TRBJ2-7	ASSQDRGWDIQY
NA	TRBV9	TRBJ1-1	ASSPHRKVTEAF